In this sample, the clone carrying this TCR beta chain turned up a few times. Its antigen is still unknown. This specimen comes from a study of identical twins' blood T cells. One entry per CDR3 protein results from TCRdb running MiXCR on the 5' RACE reads. The sample includes hundreds of thousands of distinct CDR3 sequences, 25% to 35% of them seen just once. The V end lost 6 bases, the J end lost 0 bases, and 14 bases lay between the germline ends. The length of the CDR3 is 15 residues. Study-level findings and limits: Top TCRbeta clonotypes were shared more with twin than unrelated donors. Shared environment remains a possible cause of twin similarity.

The sequenced sample consisted of PBMCs. The V gene is TRBV12-3 or TRBV12-4, the J gene TRBJ1-1, with a weak D call TRBD1 (5 bases). The sequence derives from a woman aged 18-49 years in good health. CDR3 bases: TGTGCCAGCAGAAGGGACCAGGGAGTGAACACTGAAGCTTTCTTT. This encodes CASRRDQGVNTEAFF.